These T cell receptor beta chains were read from a single sample in a study of T cell repertoires in cytomegalovirus infection. TCRdb reprocessed the reads via MiXCR and lists one record per CDR3 protein. Of almost 90,000 distinct CDR3 sequences in the sample, around 28% were seen once. These TCRs are of unknown antigen specificity. This specimen was CD8+ T cells from cultured PBMCs, taken from culture after CMV antigen stimulation. The origin of the receptors is a human donor in good health (CMV status not recorded). Some clones in this sample may be carry-over from other donors' samples. Both conserved end residues are part of each CDR3. Fields, in order: V gene, J gene, CDR3 length, D gene, clone size, CDR3 DNA, CDR3 protein. The D gene is left open where the match is weak. Expanded clones are given a class, and other clones once, few, many or no size at all.

V: TRBV7-6
J: TRBJ2-7
length: 14
D: TRBD1
size: .
DNA: TGTGCCAGCAGCTTCCGGGACAGAGCCTACGAGCAGTACTTC
CDR3: CASSFRDRAYEQYF

V: TRBV7-9
J: TRBJ1-5
length: 14
D: .
size: .
DNA: TGTGCCAGCAGCTTAGCCGTCGGGGATCAGCCCCAGCATTTT
CDR3: CASSLAVGDQPQHF

V: TRBV12-3/TRBV12-4
J: TRBJ1-5
length: 14
D: .
size: few
DNA: TGTGCCAGCAGTTTATGGGGGGGCGGTCAGCCCCAGCATTTT
CDR3: CASSLWGGGQPQHF

V: TRBV12-3/TRBV12-4
J: TRBJ2-3
length: 15
D: TRBD2
size: few
DNA: TGTGCCAGCAGGACGACTAGCGGGGGGACAGATACGCAGTATTTT
CDR3: CASRTTSGGTDTQYF

V: TRBV6-1
J: TRBJ1-1
length: 15
D: TRBD1
size: .
DNA: TGTGCCAGCAGTGAAAGGAGGACAGGGGACACTGAAGCTTTCTTT
CDR3: CASSERRTGDTEAFF

V: TRBV6-1
J: TRBJ2-5
length: 13
D: .
size: .
DNA: TGTGCCAGCGGGCCACGGAGGGGGCAGACCCAGTACTTC
CDR3: CASGPRRGQTQYF

V: TRBV10-3
J: TRBJ2-7
length: 16
D: .
size: .
DNA: TGTGCCATCAGTGACTTGGGGTCCGTTGCTAGTTACGAGCAGTACTTC
CDR3: CAISDLGSVASYEQYF

V: TRBV5-6
J: TRBJ2-2
length: 15
D: .
size: many
DNA: TGTGCCAGCAGCTTCACGGGGGTGTGGTACGGGGAGCTGTTTTTT
CDR3: CASSFTGVWYGELFF

V: TRBV6-5
J: TRBJ2-7
length: 13
D: TRBD1
size: .
DNA: TGTGCCGCCTGCCGACAGGGGTCCTACGAGCAGTACTTC
CDR3: CAACRQGSYEQYF

V: TRBV7-9
J: TRBJ2-5
length: 15
D: TRBD1
size: many
DNA: TGTGCCAGCAGTGAGCTGGACAGGGGGCAAGAGACCCAGTACTTC
CDR3: CASSELDRGQETQYF

V: TRBV20-1
J: TRBJ1-5
length: 15
D: .
size: few
DNA: TGCAGCGGAACCGAGGGGTTCTGGGGCAATCAGCCCCAGCATTTT
CDR3: CSGTEGFWGNQPQHF

V: TRBV5-6
J: TRBJ1-1
length: 14
D: .
size: many
DNA: TGTGCCAGCAGCTTGGTGAGTTCGTACACTGAAGCTTTCTTT
CDR3: CASSLVSSYTEAFF

V: TRBV27
J: TRBJ2-7
length: 14
D: .
size: few
DNA: TGTGCCAGCAGTTCCTACACCAGCGCGGGCGAGCAGTACTTC
CDR3: CASSSYTSAGEQYF

V: TRBV5-4
J: TRBJ2-2
length: 17
D: TRBD2
size: .
DNA: TGTGCCAGCAGTCCCGTGGAGCGGGGGGGCCTTGGCGGGGAGCTGTTTTTT
CDR3: CASSPVERGGLGGELFF

V: TRBV11-2
J: TRBJ1-4
length: 15
D: .
size: .
DNA: TGTGCCAGCAGCCGGACCCCCGGGGCTAATGAAAAACTGTTTTTT
CDR3: CASSRTPGANEKLFF

V: TRBV9
J: TRBJ1-1
length: 14
D: .
size: .
DNA: TGTGCCAGCAGCCCGAGCGCGGACCACACTGAAGCTTTCTTT
CDR3: CASSPSADHTEAFF

V: TRBV7-2
J: TRBJ2-7
length: 15
D: .
size: many
DNA: TGTGCCAGCAAAGCAACAGGGTTCGCTCCCTACGAGCAGTACTTC
CDR3: CASKATGFAPYEQYF

V: TRBV20-1
J: TRBJ1-1
length: 16
D: .
size: few
DNA: TGCAGTGCTAGGGTTGCGGACCGTCCAATGAACACTGAAGCTTTCTTT
CDR3: CSARVADRPMNTEAFF

V: TRBV7-6
J: TRBJ1-6
length: 14
D: .
size: few
DNA: TGTGCCAGCAGCTTAGAACCGATTAATTCACCCCTCCACTTT
CDR3: CASSLEPINSPLHF

V: TRBV7-6
J: TRBJ1-1
length: 16
D: .
size: .
DNA: TGTGCCAGCAGCTTAGGGGCGGCGGGGGAGGGCACTGAAGCTTTCTTT
CDR3: CASSLGAAGEGTEAFF

V: TRBV5-6
J: TRBJ1-1
length: 15
D: .
size: few
DNA: TGTGCCAGCACCCGTCTGGAACAAATGAACACTGAAGCTTTCTTT
CDR3: CASTRLEQMNTEAFF

V: TRBV7-6
J: TRBJ2-1
length: 13
D: TRBD1
size: .
DNA: TGTGCCAGCAGCAATACAGGGGGCAATGAGCAGTTCTTC
CDR3: CASSNTGGNEQFF

V: TRBV10-3
J: TRBJ2-5
length: 16
D: .
size: many
DNA: TGTGCCATCAGGGCGGCGGGGACCCCCCCAAGGGAGACCCAGTACTTC
CDR3: CAIRAAGTPPRETQYF

V: TRBV7-8
J: TRBJ2-1
length: 13
D: .
size: few
DNA: TGTGCCAGCAGCTCGCCCCCAGTCAATGAGCAGTTCTTC
CDR3: CASSSPPVNEQFF

V: TRBV2
J: TRBJ1-1
length: 13
D: .
size: few
DNA: TGTGCCAGTTACAGGGAAAGTGTGACTGAAGCTTTCTTT
CDR3: CASYRESVTEAFF

V: TRBV2
J: TRBJ1-6
length: 15
D: .
size: few
DNA: TGTGCCAGCAGTGAGGACGGTACTAATAATTCACCCCTCCACTTT
CDR3: CASSEDGTNNSPLHF

V: TRBV12-3/TRBV12-4
J: TRBJ1-1
length: 14
D: .
size: many
DNA: TGTGCCAGCAGTTACAGGGAGGGGGTCACTGAAGCTTTCTTT
CDR3: CASSYREGVTEAFF

V: TRBV7-8
J: TRBJ1-1
length: 15
D: TRBD1
size: few
DNA: TGTGCCAGCAGCACCGCGGACAGGGGTAACACTGAAGCTTTCTTT
CDR3: CASSTADRGNTEAFF

V: TRBV19
J: TRBJ1-1
length: 14
D: .
size: .
DNA: TGTGCCAGTAGTATATACGAGGGCAGCGCTGAAGCTTTCTTT
CDR3: CASSIYEGSAEAFF

V: TRBV12-3/TRBV12-4
J: TRBJ1-5
length: 16
D: .
size: many
DNA: TGTGCCAGCAGCTCTTCGTCGCCAGCGTACAATCAGCCCCAGCATTTT
CDR3: CASSSSSPAYNQPQHF

V: TRBV27
J: TRBJ1-5
length: 14
D: TRBD1
size: .
DNA: TGTGCCAGCAGTCCGGACAGGGCGAGGCAGCCCCAGCATTTT
CDR3: CASSPDRARQPQHF

V: TRBV4-1
J: TRBJ2-2
length: 14
D: TRBD1
size: .
DNA: TGCGCCAGCAGCCCGATACAGGGGGTCGGGGAGCTGTTTTTT
CDR3: CASSPIQGVGELFF

V: TRBV7-9
J: TRBJ2-5
length: 14
D: TRBD1
size: .
DNA: TGTGCCAGCAGCTCGGACAGGGACCAAGAGACCCAGTACTTC
CDR3: CASSSDRDQETQYF

V: TRBV27
J: TRBJ2-1
length: 13
D: .
size: few
DNA: TGTGCCAGCAGTTTGCTTACGGGTGGTGAGCAGTTCTTC
CDR3: CASSLLTGGEQFF

V: TRBV10-3
J: TRBJ1-1
length: 13
D: .
size: .
DNA: TGTGCCATCATACCGGAACGGAACACTGAAGCTTTCTTT
CDR3: CAIIPERNTEAFF

V: TRBV4-1
J: TRBJ2-7
length: 13
D: .
size: many
DNA: TGCGCCAGCAGCCAAGGGGACTTATACGAGCAGTACTTC
CDR3: CASSQGDLYEQYF

V: TRBV7-6
J: TRBJ2-3
length: 10
D: .
size: .
DNA: TGTGCCAGCGGCACAGATACGCAGTATTTT
CDR3: CASGTDTQYF

V: TRBV20-1
J: TRBJ2-3
length: 14
D: .
size: few
DNA: TGCAGTGCTAGCGGGGGGCCTAGCACAGATACGCAGTATTTT
CDR3: CSASGGPSTDTQYF

V: TRBV20-1
J: TRBJ1-5
length: 13
D: .
size: .
DNA: TGCAGTGCTTCCCCAGGGAGCAATCAGCCCCAGCATTTT
CDR3: CSASPGSNQPQHF

V: TRBV20-1
J: TRBJ1-5
length: 14
D: .
size: .
DNA: TGCAGTGCTAGCGACATGGGGAGCAATCAGCCCCAGCATTTT
CDR3: CSASDMGSNQPQHF

V: TRBV2
J: TRBJ1-6
length: 13
D: .
size: .
DNA: TGTGCCAGCGGAACAAGGGAGGGTTCACCCCTCCACTTT
CDR3: CASGTREGSPLHF

V: TRBV2
J: TRBJ1-4
length: 13
D: TRBD1
size: .
DNA: TGTGCCAGCAGAGGACAGGGTGGTGAAAAACTGTTTTTT
CDR3: CASRGQGGEKLFF

V: TRBV5-6
J: TRBJ1-1
length: 15
D: TRBD1
size: many
DNA: TGTGCCAGCAGCCGGGCAGGGGGACAGGACACTGAAGCTTTCTTT
CDR3: CASSRAGGQDTEAFF

V: TRBV2
J: TRBJ2-1
length: 14
D: TRBD2
size: .
DNA: TGTGCCAGCATCCTGACTAGCGGGGCCAATGAGCAGTTCTTC
CDR3: CASILTSGANEQFF

V: TRBV27
J: TRBJ2-3
length: 14
D: .
size: .
DNA: TGTGCCAGCCTGCAGGGTGGCGACCCAGATACGCAGTATTTT
CDR3: CASLQGGDPDTQYF

V: TRBV27
J: TRBJ2-7
length: 13
D: .
size: .
DNA: TGTGCCAGCAGAGAGGGGGACCACTACGAGCAGTACTTC
CDR3: CASREGDHYEQYF

V: TRBV7-8
J: TRBJ2-7
length: 13
D: .
size: many
DNA: TGTGCCAGCAGCTTAGCAGGTCGGGACGAGCAGTACTTC
CDR3: CASSLAGRDEQYF

V: TRBV27
J: TRBJ2-1
length: 13
D: .
size: .
DNA: TGTGCCAGCAGTTTATCGAAGGGCGATGAGCAGTTCTTC
CDR3: CASSLSKGDEQFF